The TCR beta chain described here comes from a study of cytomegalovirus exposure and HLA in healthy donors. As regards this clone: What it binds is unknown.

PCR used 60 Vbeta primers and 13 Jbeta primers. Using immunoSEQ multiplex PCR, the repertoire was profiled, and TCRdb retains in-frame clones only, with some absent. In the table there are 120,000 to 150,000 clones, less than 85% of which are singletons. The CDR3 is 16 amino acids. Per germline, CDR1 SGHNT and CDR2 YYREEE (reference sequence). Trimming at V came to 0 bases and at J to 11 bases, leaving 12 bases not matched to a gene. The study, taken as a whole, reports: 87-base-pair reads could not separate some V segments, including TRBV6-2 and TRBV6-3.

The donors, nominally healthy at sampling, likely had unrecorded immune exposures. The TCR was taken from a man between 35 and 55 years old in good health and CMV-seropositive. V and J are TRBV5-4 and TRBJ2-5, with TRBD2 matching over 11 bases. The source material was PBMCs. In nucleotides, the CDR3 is TGTGCCAGCAGCTTGGGTGGTCTAGCGGGAGGACAAGAGCAGTACTTC. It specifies CASSLGGLAGGQEQYF.